What follows describes a single T cell receptor (beta chain). Antigen: not known. CDR1 and CDR2 from the germline V gene are SGHTA and FQGNSA. The CDR3 is 16 amino acids. V shed 5 bases and J 4 bases; nucleotides not matched to a gene: 11. The entry originates in a study of shared clonotypes between healthy human individuals. The overall study: Used for every donor were three CD4 naive, three CD4 memory, two CD8 naive and one CD8 memory plate.

The authors split each subset's genomic DNA evenly across several immunoSEQ plates. The DNA input per sorted-subset replicate PCR was roughly 0.2 ug, corresponding to some 30,000 T cell genomes. TCRdb keeps only in-frame clones here, not all; method: immunoSEQ multiplex PCR. The sample records some 1 million clones, around four fifths being singletons. Findings and caveats of the study: Across subsets, estimated richness was generally greater for naive than for memory populations.

This chain uses TRBV7-2 with TRBJ2-5; 9 positions agree with TRBD2. This receptor was identified in a man aged 18 to 30 in good health. The material sequenced was memory CD4+ T cells sorted from blood. Subset denoted: CD45RA-negative fraction. The CDR3 here is CASSNQPGLAIETQYF. CDR3 coding DNA: TGTGCCAGCAGCAATCAGCCGGGACTAGCAATAGAGACCCAGTACTTC.